This TCR beta chain was recorded in a study of breast tumors, draining lymph nodes, adjacent tissues. TCRdb analysed the multiplex PCR reads with MiXCR anew, one entry per CDR3 protein. The table includes approximately 230,000 distinct CDR3 sequences, less than 40% detected once. This CDR3 region has 14 residues. V lost 0 bases and J 11 bases, leaving 15 bases between the germline ends. Germline CDR1 SGHRS, CDR2 YFSETQ. About this clonotype itself: A much bigger clone sits one base away, suggesting this may be a read error.

Breast cancer patients provided tissue from their axillary draining lymph nodes. This clonotype was obtained from a female donor with breast cancer. Some clones in this sample may be carry-over from other donors' samples. The material sequenced was axillary lymph node tissue. This chain uses TRBV5-1 with TRBJ2-1; D ambiguous. The CDR3 DNA follows: TGCGCCAGCAGCTTGGCAGGAGACGGCCATAAGCAGTTCTTC. Amino acid sequence: CASSLAGDGHKQFF. Drawing the rest from reference TRBV5-1 and TRBJ2-1, the complete variable domain is KAGVTQTPRYLIKTRGQQVTLSCSPISGHRSVSWYQQTPGQGLQFLFEYFSETQRNKGNFPGRFSGRQFSNSRSEMNVSTLELGDSALYLCASSLAGDGHKQFFGPGTRLTVL.